The T cell receptor beta chain described here comes from a study of OX40 agonist ivuxolimab in advanced cancers. Study results and limitations: Relative to CD4+, CD8+ T cells held more expanded clones on average.

This clone occurred a few times. Antigen unknown. Assay: immunoSEQ multiplex PCR; the TCRdb copy retains only in-frame clones and omits some. The repertoire holds some 80,000 clones, with over 85% as singletons. The sequence derives from an adult with an advanced solid tumor such as melanoma, head and neck, liver or kidney cancer. Sequenced material: CD4+ or CD8+ T cells sorted from blood, taken in a trial of the OX40 agonist ivuxolimab.

The CDR3 DNA follows: TGTGCCAGCAGCCCGGGACAGGGGGGAAAACTGTTTTTT. Protein: CASSPGQGGKLFF. The rearrangement uses TRBV7-9 and TRBJ1-4, with 11 bases matching TRBD1. Trimming took 5 bases from V and 10 from J; bases not matched to a gene: 3. Germline CDR1 reads SEHNR; CDR2 reads FQNEAQ (reference sequence). CDR3 size: 13 residues.